These 24 T cell receptor beta chains came from one sample sequenced in a study of OX40 agonist ivuxolimab in advanced cancers. The protocol was immunoSEQ multiplex PCR, while the TCRdb copy is restricted to in-frame clones and leaves out a portion. The sample lists around 76,000 clones, 75% to 85% occurring once. The sequencing used CD4+ or CD8+ T cells sorted from blood, collected in a trial of the OX40 agonist ivuxolimab. The receptors come from an adult with an advanced solid tumor such as melanoma, head and neck, liver or kidney cancer.

This rearrangement joins TRBV5-4 to TRBJ1-3; D is unresolved. The CDR3 length is 15 residues. V was cut by 3 bases and J by 0 bases, with 10 bases left in between. Germline loops: CDR1 SGHNT, CDR2 YYREEE (reference sequence). The CDR3 spells CASSSQTFSGNTIYF. The CDR3 nucleotides are TGTGCCAGCAGCTCGCAGACCTTCTCTGGAAACACCATATATTTT.

CDR3 DNA sequence: TGTGCCAGCAGCTCGACCGGGAGTCGCAATGAAAAACTGTTTTTT. Its translation is CASSSTGSRNEKLFF. The rearrangement uses TRBV5-6 and TRBJ1-4; no reliable D call. The CDR3 is 15 residues long. Germline-derived CDR1 and CDR2 are SGHDT and YYEEEE. V lost 3 bases to trimming and J lost 5 bases, with 14 bases between them.

This clone is labeled as medium-sized. The chain employs TRBV27 and TRBJ2-7; D is ambiguous. Per germline, CDR1 MNHEY and CDR2 SMNVEV (reference sequence). The length of the CDR3 is 14 residues. V was pared by 3 bases and J by 5 bases, with 14 bases between. The CDR3 sequence is CASSFRAANNEQYF. The CDR3, as DNA: TGTGCCAGCAGTTTTCGGGCCGCTAATAACGAGCAGTACTTC.

The chain recombines TRBV2 with TRBJ2-1, with 8 nucleotides matching TRBD2. After removal of 2 bases from V and 5 bases from J, the junction contained 8 bases not matched to a gene. The CDR3 extends over 16 amino acids. Germline loops: CDR1 SNHLY, CDR2 FYNNEI. CDR3 nucleotides: TGTGCCAGCAGTGAACCGGGCGGGAGGAGGGACAATGAGCAGTTCTTC. Translated, it gives CASSEPGGRRDNEQFF.

The chain employs TRBV7-8 and TRBJ2-7; 10 bases fit TRBD1. Germline V gene lookup returns CDR1 SGHVS and CDR2 FQNEAQ. The V segment lost 6 bases and the J segment 5 bases; nucleotides outside the gene matches: 10. The CDR3 has 15 amino acids. The CDR3 spells CASSHGDRGGNEQYF. CDR3 DNA sequence: TGTGCCAGCAGTCATGGGGACAGGGGCGGAAACGAGCAGTACTTC. Full variable domain (outside the CDR3, taken from reference TRBV7-8 and TRBJ2-7): GAGVSQSPRYKVAKRGQDVALRCDPISGHVSLFWYQQALGQGPEFLTYFQNEAQLDKSGLPSDRFFAERPEGSVSTLKIQRTQQEDSAVYLCASSHGDRGGNEQYFGPGTRLTVT.

The chain recombines TRBV5-1 with TRBJ2-6; no reliable D call. The CDR3 covers 15 residues. Germline CDR1 and CDR2: SGHRS and YFSETQ. V shed 0 bases and J shed 4 bases, with 8 bases lying between them. The CDR3 DNA reads TGCGCCAGCAGCTTGGTGGGGTCGGGGGCCAACGTCCTGACTTTC. It is translated as CASSLVGSGANVLTF.

This clone has a handful of counts. This rearrangement joins TRBV10-3 to TRBJ1-2, with 10 bases that match TRBD1. The germline gives CDR1 ENHRY, CDR2 SYGVKD. CDR3 length equals 13 residues. V was clipped by 9 bases and J by 5 bases; unmatched bases: 6. The CDR3 bases are TGTGCCATAGGGGACAGGGGAGGATATGGCTACACCTTC. It codes for CAIGDRGGYGYTF.

V gene TRBV6-1 combines with J gene TRBJ2-2; possible D gene TRBD2, 5 bases. Trimming stripped 7 bases from V and 1 base from J, with 10 bases between. CDR3 length: 14 residues. Germline V CDR1 and CDR2: MNHNS, SASEGT. CDR3 protein: CASIRAGNTGELFF. The CDR3, as DNA: TGTGCCAGCATAAGGGCGGGGAACACCGGGGAGCTGTTTTTT.

V and J are TRBV7-9 and TRBJ2-3, with 9 bases lining up with TRBD2. Germline CDR1 and CDR2: SEHNR and FQNEAQ (reference sequence). The V and J ends lost 8 bases and 1 base, in that order; junction bases with no gene match: 7. The CDR3 runs 15 residues. CDR3 sequence: CASQERGAGTDTQYF. CDR3 DNA sequence: TGTGCCAGCCAAGAGCGGGGGGCGGGCACAGATACGCAGTATTTT.

The chain joins TRBV7-7 to TRBJ1-5; 9 bases map to TRBD1. Germline V gene lookup returns CDR1 SSHAT and CDR2 FNYEAQ (reference sequence). The V and J ends lost 5 bases and 4 bases, in that order; junction bases with no gene match: 6. The CDR3 length is 15 residues. CDR3 sequence reads: CASSPGQGPNQPQHF. DNA for the CDR3: TGTGCCAGCAGCCCGGGACAGGGCCCTAATCAGCCCCAGCATTTT.

The chain recombines TRBV7-8 with TRBJ1-5; TRBD1 might be the D (5 bases). The CDR3 loop spans 16 amino acids. CDR1 and CDR2 from the germline V gene are SGHVS and FQNEAQ. V was trimmed by 1 base and J by 0 bases, leaving 10 bases between them. As DNA, the CDR3 is TGTGCCAGCAGCTTAGTGCGGACAAGTAGCAATCAGCCCCAGCATTTT. Its protein is CASSLVRTSSNQPQHF.

This chain connects TRBV5-1 to TRBJ1-2; no definite D call. Trimming stripped 1 base from V and 7 bases from J, with 11 bases between. The germline V gene encodes CDR1 SGHRS and CDR2 YFSETQ. This CDR3 comprises 13 residues. CDR3 sequence: CASSLSGESGYTF. The CDR3, as DNA: TGCGCCAGCAGCTTGTCTGGGGAATCTGGCTACACCTTC.

This clone was counted only a few times. V gene TRBV5-1 combines with J gene TRBJ1-1, with D unresolved. CDR1 is SGHRS and CDR2 is YFSETQ in the germline V gene. The CDR3 is 13 residues long. Trimming took off 2 bases at V and 4 bases at J, with 9 bases between the two ends. The CDR3 here is CASSFTMATEAFF. The DNA for the CDR3 is TGCGCCAGCAGCTTCACGATGGCCACTGAAGCTTTCTTT.

The V call is TRBV5-1, the J call TRBJ2-5; 11 positions agree with TRBD2. V shed 4 bases, J shed 5 bases, and the junction held 10 bases outside the gene matches. Germline lookup yields CDR1 SGHRS and CDR2 YFSETQ. This CDR3 spans 16 amino acids. This chain's CDR3 is CASSPMTSGMGETQYF. The CDR3 nucleotides are TGCGCCAGCAGCCCCATGACTAGCGGGATGGGGGAGACCCAGTACTTC.

The rearrangement links TRBV2 to TRBJ2-7; perhaps TRBD2 as D (7 bases). Per germline, CDR1 SNHLY and CDR2 FYNNEI. Trimming took off 9 bases at V and 3 bases at J, with 15 bases between the two ends. The CDR3 covers 13 residues. CDR3: CARGRGAGYEQYF. CDR3 DNA sequence: TGTGCCAGGGGTCGGGGGGCCGGCTACGAGCAGTACTTC.

This chain connects TRBV5-1 to TRBJ1-4, with TRBD1 identical over 7 bases. Germline V lookup: CDR1 SGHRS, CDR2 YFSETQ. V lost 0 bases to trimming and J lost 7 bases; unmatched junction nucleotides: 6. The CDR3 is made up of 15 amino acids. In DNA, the CDR3 is TGCGCCAGCAGCTTGGCTAGCACAGGGGTTGAAAAACTGTTTTTT. Protein sequence: CASSLASTGVEKLFF.

The V call is TRBV7-3, the J call TRBJ1-6; D is unresolved. The CDR3 is 14 amino acids. Between the trimmed V and J ends, which lost 1 base and 7 bases, there was a span of 8 bases. Germline assignment: CDR1 SGHTA and CDR2 FQGTGA. CDR3 sequence (DNA): TGTGCCAGCAGCTTAAGGGCAGAAAATTCACCCCTCCACTTT. Translation gives CASSLRAENSPLHF.

The chain has TRBV19 and TRBJ1-3; no definite D call. Per germline, CDR1 LNHDA and CDR2 SQIVND (reference sequence). CDR3 length: 12 amino acids. V was shortened by 10 bases and J by 0 bases, with 7 bases between the two germline ends. This CDR3 is CATRPSGNTIYF. CDR3 nucleotides: TGTGCCACCCGTCCCTCTGGAAACACCATATATTTT.

The chain employs TRBV9 and TRBJ2-3, with D unresolved. This CDR3 comprises 14 residues. V lost 2 bases and J 2 bases, leaving 9 bases between the germline ends. From germline, CDR1 is SGDLS and CDR2 YYNGEE. The CDR3 loop is CASSVFRFTDTQYF. The CDR3 nucleotides are TGTGCCAGCAGCGTGTTCCGGTTCACAGATACGCAGTATTTT.

This clone was seen just once. V and J are TRBV7-8 and TRBJ1-5, with D possibly being TRBD1 (5 bases). The ends were cut back, 3 bases at V and 5 bases at J, with 20 bases in the middle. Germline-derived CDR1 and CDR2 are SGHVS and FQNEAQ. The CDR3 totals 17 residues. The CDR3 nucleotides are TGTGCCAGCAGCTTCGGCTGGCAGGCCCGGGGGGATCAGCCCCAGCATTTT. Its protein is CASSFGWQARGDQPQHF.

This chain uses TRBV18 with TRBJ2-7, with D possibly TRBD1 on 6 matching bases. CDR1 and CDR2 from the germline V gene are KGHSH and LQKENI. The CDR3 loop spans 20 amino acids. The V end lost 3 bases, the J end lost 3 bases, and 30 bases lay between the germline ends. The CDR3 here is CASSPDRVPPRGTSSYEQYF. The CDR3 nucleotides read TGTGCCAGCTCACCGGACAGAGTACCCCCCAGGGGAACCTCTAGCTACGAGCAGTACTTC.

This clone has more than one count but fewer than ten. Its ends do not fully match the called genes, so a read error is possible. The J gene is TRBJ1-5, the V gene TRBV5-1, with D unclear. The CDR3 length is 13 residues. Per germline, CDR1 SGHRS and CDR2 YFSETQ. The DNA for the CDR3 is TGCGCCAGCAGATTGGATATAGATCAGCCCCAGCATTTT. Protein: CASRLDIDQPQHF. Variable domain in full (rest from reference TRBV5-1 and TRBJ1-5): KAGVTQTPRYLIKTRGQQVTLSCSPISGHRSVSWYQQTPGQGLQFLFEYFSETQRNKGNFPGRFSGRQFSNSRSEMNVSTLELGDSALYLCASRLDIDQPQHFGDGTRLSIL.

The chain recombines TRBV28 with TRBJ2-7; weak D call: TRBD1 (5 bases). V shed 3 bases and J shed 6 bases, with 12 bases lying between them. Germline V gives CDR1 MDHEN, CDR2 SYDVKM. The CDR3 loop spans 13 amino acids. CDR3 sequence reads: CASSFWQGAEQYF. CDR3 sequence (DNA): TGTGCCAGCAGTTTTTGGCAGGGCGCCGAGCAGTACTTC. Full variable domain (outside the CDR3, taken from reference TRBV28 and TRBJ2-7): DVKVTQSSRYLVKRTGEKVFLECVQDMDHENMFWYRQDPGLGLRLIYFSYDVKMKEKGDIPEGYSVSREKKERFSLILESASTNQTSMYLCASSFWQGAEQYFGPGTRLTVT.

The CDR3 nucleotides read TGCGCCAGCAGCTTGACAGTATTAAGCTCCTACGAGCAGTACTTC. Translating it yields CASSLTVLSSYEQYF. The J gene is TRBJ2-7, the V gene TRBV5-1; D not certain. This CDR3 spans 15 amino acids. Germline assignment: CDR1 SGHRS and CDR2 YFSETQ. V lost 1 base to trimming and J lost 0 bases, with 11 bases between them.